The next 27 T cell receptor beta chains were all read from a single sample in a study of persistence of HIV-infected CD4 T cells (dated by TCRdb to 2019 to 2021). In light of the paper, this sample's treatment or condition label describes: suppressive antiretroviral therapy. A pool of overlapping HIV-1 Gag 15-mer peptides was used at roughly 0.95 ug per peptide per mL for cell stimulation. Nonresponding CD40L-negative CD69-negative CD45RO-high memory CD4+ T cells were sorted as memory populations depleted of antigen-responding cells. TCRbeta repertoires were sequenced from genomic DNA with the immunoSEQ hsTCRB assay version 4 in survey mode. TCRdb's version of the immuneACCESS table is confined to in-frame rearrangements and falls short of the full clone set. An unresolved V gene accounts for under half of the shortfall where checked; the remainder is of unknown origin. Present in this sample are about 43,000 clones, 78% of which were seen just once. The top ten clones comprise 12% to 15% of the sample.

Antigens for these TCRs are unknown. The sequencing here drew on CD4+ T cells sorted from PBMCs after roughly 18-hour stimulation, taken from a patient who received antiretroviral therapy. The sample's cell subset or site label, in plain terms: CD40L-CD69- CD45RO-high memory CD4 T cells not responding to Gag peptides. The receptors were sampled from an adult man with HIV who was CMV-seropositive.

V and J are TRBV12-3 or TRBV12-4 and TRBJ2-1; the D gene is possibly TRBD2 (6 bases). The CDR3 consists of 13 residues. Trimming cost V 7 bases and J 6 bases, with 13 bases left between them. CDR3 sequence reads: CASTPLGGNEQFF. CDR3 sequence (DNA): TGTGCCAGCACCCCACTGGGGGGCAATGAGCAGTTCTTC.

This clone was counted a few times. V gene TRBV6-1 combines with J gene TRBJ2-1; 13 nucleotides align to TRBD2. J gave up 6 bases and V 5 bases, and 4 bases lay outside the gene matches. The CDR3 spans 15 residues. The germline CDR1 and CDR2 sequences are MNHNS and SASEGT. Written as DNA, the CDR3 is TGTGCCAGCAGTTCTTGGACTAGCGGGAGCAATGAGCAGTTCTTC. Its protein product is CASSSWTSGSNEQFF.

V is TRBV10-3 and J is TRBJ2-7; tentative D call: TRBD2 (6 bases). Germline V gene data show CDR1 as ENHRY and CDR2 as SYGVKD. V lost 2 bases, J lost 0 bases, and 26 bases lay in between. The CDR3 loop spans 20 amino acids. The CDR3, as DNA: TGTGCCATCAGTGAGCCTTCGTCCGGGCCGTGGCGGGGATCCTCCTACGAGCAGTACTTC. Its translation: CAISEPSSGPWRGSSYEQYF.

This clone was counted between two and nine times. V is TRBV2 and J is TRBJ1-5; weak D call: TRBD1 (5 bases). The CDR3 is 16 amino acids. Germline V gives CDR1 SNHLY, CDR2 FYNNEI. V was clipped by 0 bases and J by 0 bases, with 9 bases between them. Written as DNA, the CDR3 is TGTGCCAGCAGTGAAGCGTGGGGACTTAGCAATCAGCCCCAGCATTTT. It specifies CASSEAWGLSNQPQHF.

This sequence joins TRBV19 and TRBJ1-2; D may be TRBD1 (5 bases). Germline V gene lookup returns CDR1 LNHDA and CDR2 SQIVND (reference sequence). The CDR3 has 15 amino acids. V was cut by 1 base and J by 6 bases, with 15 bases left in between. The CDR3 nucleotides read TGTGCCAGTAGTATAGCAGCGGGACTCGGGGATGGCTACACCTTC. Residues: CASSIAAGLGDGYTF.

This clone showed up just a few times. This rearrangement joins TRBV6-5 to TRBJ1-2; 8 nucleotides align to TRBD1. Per the germline V gene, CDR1 is MNHEY and CDR2 is SVGAGI. The V gene end was trimmed by 6 bases and the J gene end by 2 bases; junction bases not matched to a gene: 2. CDR3 length: 13 residues. The CDR3 is CASRGTGNYGYTF. For the CDR3, the DNA is TGTGCCAGCAGGGGGACAGGCAACTATGGCTACACCTTC.

This chain connects TRBV18 to TRBJ2-2; 8 nucleotides agree with TRBD1. CDR3 length equals 17 residues. J gave up 4 bases and V 5 bases, and 12 bases lay outside the gene matches. Germline CDR1 is KGHSH and CDR2 is LQKENI. CDR3 in amino acids: CASSSATGTGITGELFF. CDR3 DNA sequence: TGTGCCAGCTCATCAGCCACCGGGACAGGTATCACCGGGGAGCTGTTTTTT.

The chain recombines TRBV6-5 with TRBJ2-2, with a weak D call TRBD2 (5 bases). Germline CDR1 reads MNHEY; CDR2 reads SVGAGI. This CDR3 comprises 11 residues. Deletions cut 10 bases from V and 8 bases from J, with 11 bases between. CDR3 in DNA: TGTGCCACCAAACGGGGTGGGGAGCTGTTTTTT. This encodes CATKRGGELFF.

The chain combines TRBV7-2 with TRBJ2-7; no reliable D call. Germline CDR1 is SGHTA and CDR2 is FQGNSA. The CDR3 spans 13 residues. Trimming removed 3 bases from V and 4 bases from J, with 10 bases in between. CDR3 coding DNA: TGTGCCAGCAGCTTGGGATCACGATACGAGCAGTACTTC. As protein: CASSLGSRYEQYF.

CDR3 sequence (DNA): TGTGCCAGTAGTAGGCGGGACACAGCGAATCAGCCCCAGCATTTT. It specifies CASSRRDTANQPQHF. J is TRBJ1-5 and V is TRBV19; TRBD1 is a possible D gene (6 bases). The germline V gene has CDR1 LNHDA and CDR2 SQIVND (reference sequence). Between the trimmed V and J ends, which lost 4 bases and 4 bases, there was a span of 14 bases. The CDR3 consists of 15 residues.

This chain joins TRBV3-1 (or the pseudogene TRBV3-2) and TRBJ1-4; TRBD1 is a possible D gene (6 bases). This CDR3 has 14 residues. Germline loops: CDR1 LGHDT, CDR2 YNNKEL (reference sequence). V lost 4 bases to trimming and J lost 11 bases, with 17 bases between them. CDR3 coding DNA: TGTGCCAGCAGCCGCTATTCAGGGGATCAGAAACTGTTTTTT. It translates to CASSRYSGDQKLFF.

The chain carries TRBV5-5 and TRBJ1-1; D call uncertain. V was trimmed by 3 bases and J by 5 bases, leaving 14 bases between them. CDR1 and CDR2 (germline): SGHKS, YYEKEE (reference sequence). CDR3 length: 14 residues. The CDR3 bases are TGTGCCAGCAGCTCCCCGGCCCTGAGAACTGAAGCTTTCTTT. It specifies CASSSPALRTEAFF.

The chain couples TRBV2 to TRBJ2-2; 7 bases fit TRBD1. V was pared by 6 bases and J by 1 base, with 11 bases of the junction left unmatched. CDR3 length equals 17 residues. Germline V gene sequence: CDR1 SNHLY, CDR2 FYNNEI. The CDR3 region has the DNA TGTGCCAGCAGCCGATTCGGGACAGTGAAGAACACCGGGGAGCTGTTTTTT. Translating it yields CASSRFGTVKNTGELFF.

The V call is TRBV5-1, the J call TRBJ1-3, with D uncertain. The CDR3 is 16 amino acids. Between the trimmed V and J ends, which lost 0 bases and 1 base, there was a span of 11 bases. The germline V gene has CDR1 SGHRS and CDR2 YFSETQ. The CDR3 loop reads CASSLEGKISGNTIYF. Here the CDR3 DNA reads TGCGCCAGCAGCTTGGAAGGGAAAATTTCTGGAAACACCATATATTTT.

The chain is built from TRBV5-1 and TRBJ1-4, with D hard to call. Germline V gene lookup returns CDR1 SGHRS and CDR2 YFSETQ. Trimming cost V 3 bases and J 1 base, with 13 bases left between them. The CDR3 is made up of 16 amino acids. CDR3 amino acids: CASSSVWRGTNEKLFF. CDR3 nucleotides: TGCGCCAGCAGCTCGGTCTGGAGAGGAACTAATGAAAAACTGTTTTTT. The whole variable domain, filled in from reference TRBV5-1 and TRBJ1-4, reads KAGVTQTPRYLIKTRGQQVTLSCSPISGHRSVSWYQQTPGQGLQFLFEYFSETQRNKGNFPGRFSGRQFSNSRSEMNVSTLELGDSALYLCASSSVWRGTNEKLFFGSGTQLSVL.

The gene calls are TRBV27 and TRBJ2-1; D uncertain. The CDR3 has 11 amino acids. Trimming pared 6 bases from V and 3 bases from J, leaving 3 bases between. CDR1 and CDR2 (germline): MNHEY, SMNVEV (reference sequence). CDR3 amino acids: CASRYYNEQFF. CDR3 sequence (DNA): TGTGCCAGCAGATACTACAATGAGCAGTTCTTC.

The chain recombines TRBV3-1 (or the pseudogene TRBV3-2) with TRBJ2-7; 7 nucleotides align to TRBD1. The V gene's germline CDR1 is LGHDT and CDR2 YNNKEL (reference sequence). This CDR3 is built from 13 residues. Losses at the gene ends were 5 bases for V and 3 bases for J; bases not matched to a gene: 4. The CDR3 region is CASSFRDSYEQYF. CDR3 nucleotide sequence: TGTGCCAGCAGCTTCCGGGACAGCTACGAGCAGTACTTC.

As regards this clone: Additional DNA sequences in this sample encode the identical CDR3. The rearrangement links TRBV18 to TRBJ1-1; D is perhaps TRBD1 (5 bases). The CDR3 loop spans 13 amino acids. V was trimmed by 5 bases and J by 1 base, leaving 8 bases between them. Germline CDR1 and CDR2: KGHSH and LQKENI. The CDR3 DNA is TGTGCCAGCTCATCGCAGGGGAACACTGAAGCTTTCTTT. Protein: CASSSQGNTEAFF.

V is TRBV2 and J is TRBJ1-5, with D possibly being TRBD1 (6 bases). CDR3 length: 14 residues. The germline CDR1 and CDR2 sequences are SNHLY and FYNNEI. Trimming took off 5 bases at V and 10 bases at J, with 18 bases between the two ends. The CDR3: CASSPPGQNIPQHF. The DNA for the CDR3 is TGTGCCAGCAGTCCGCCGGGACAAAATATACCCCAGCATTTT.

This sequence joins TRBV5-1 and TRBJ2-7; TRBD1 matches 8 bases. The CDR3 is 14 amino acids. Germline CDR1 SGHRS, CDR2 YFSETQ. V dropped 4 bases and J dropped 5; count of bases not matched to a gene: 8. The DNA for the CDR3 is TGCGCCAGCAGCCCCCGGACAGGGTTTGACGAGCAGTACTTC. Residues: CASSPRTGFDEQYF. The full variable domain, its missing parts supplied by reference TRBV5-1 and TRBJ2-7, is KAGVTQTPRYLIKTRGQQVTLSCSPISGHRSVSWYQQTPGQGLQFLFEYFSETQRNKGNFPGRFSGRQFSNSRSEMNVSTLELGDSALYLCASSPRTGFDEQYFGPGTRLTVT.

This chain links TRBV29-1 with TRBJ1-2; TRBD1 is a possible D gene (5 bases). CDR1 SQVTM and CDR2 ANQGSEA come from the germline V gene. Trimming left V 5 bases short and J 7 bases short, with 14 bases between. The CDR3 covers 12 residues. CDR3 sequence: CSVYAGTGGYTF. The CDR3 nucleotides read TGCAGCGTTTACGCAGGGACCGGTGGCTACACCTTC.

The rearrangement joins TRBV15 to TRBJ2-5, with 15 positions matching TRBD2. CDR3 length: 16 residues. V lost 3 bases to trimming and J lost 4 bases; unmatched junction nucleotides: 3. The germline V gene has CDR1 LNHNV and CDR2 YYDKDF (reference sequence). Written as DNA, the CDR3 is TGTGCCACCAGCAGGGGGACTAGCGGGAGGTCAGAGACCCAGTACTTC. Protein: CATSRGTSGRSETQYF.

This clone was detected once. V and J are TRBV12-3 or TRBV12-4 and TRBJ1-6, with D possibly being TRBD1 (5 bases). The CDR3 extends over 13 amino acids. Deletions cut 3 bases from V and 8 bases from J, with 8 bases between. Here the CDR3 DNA reads TGTGCCAGCAGTTTGGGGGGGGATTCACCCCTCCACTTT. Its translation is CASSLGGDSPLHF.

The chain is built from TRBV18 and TRBJ2-7, with D possibly being TRBD2 (6 bases). The CDR3 totals 14 residues. From germline, CDR1 is KGHSH and CDR2 LQKENI. V was pared by 2 bases and J by 2 bases, with 10 bases between. The CDR3 here is CASSPFAGTYEQYF. The CDR3 DNA sequence: TGTGCCAGCTCACCATTTGCGGGGACCTACGAGCAGTACTTC.

The chain recombines TRBV29-1 with TRBJ1-1; no firm D call. The length of the CDR3 is 14 residues. Germline assignment: CDR1 SQVTM and CDR2 ANQGSEA. Trimming took 3 bases from V and 1 from J, leaving 12 bases between them. In nucleotides, the CDR3 is TGCAGCGTTGATGAGAGGGTAGGGAACACTGAAGCTTTCTTT. Its translation is CSVDERVGNTEAFF.

V gene TRBV15 combines with J gene TRBJ2-2; D uncertain. With 3 bases removed from V and 0 bases from J, the gap between germline ends came to 17 bases. Germline V gives CDR1 LNHNV, CDR2 YYDKDF (reference sequence). This CDR3 spans 18 amino acids. The CDR3 protein is CATSSIKRTAPNTGELFF. CDR3 coding DNA: TGTGCCACCAGCAGCATAAAGAGGACGGCCCCGAACACCGGGGAGCTGTTTTTT. Using reference TRBV15 and TRBJ2-2 for the parts outside the CDR3, the full variable domain is DAMVIQNPRYQVTQFGKPVTLSCSQTLNHNVMYWYQQKSSQAPKLLFHYYDKDFNNEADTPDNFQSRRPNTSFCFLDIRSPGLGDTAMYLCATSSIKRTAPNTGELFFGEGSRLTVL.

The chain carries TRBV29-1 and TRBJ1-2, with D perhaps matching TRBD1 (6 bases). CDR3 length: 12 amino acids. Germline CDR1 and CDR2: SQVTM and ANQGSEA. The V end lost 0 bases, the J end lost 7 bases, and 9 bases lay between the germline ends. CDR3 loop: CSVEDPGAGYTF. The CDR3 DNA sequence: TGCAGCGTTGAAGATCCAGGGGCTGGCTACACCTTC.